Below, one TCR beta chain is given with its context. The antigen is not known. The PCR was carried out with 60 Vbeta primers and 13 Jbeta primers. TCRdb's copy holds only in-frame clones and misses some; the assay was immunoSEQ multiplex PCR. The table lists over 150,000 clones, over 75% of them singletons. V trimming: 1 base; J trimming: 7 bases; junction bases outside the gene matches: 8. The CDR3 runs to 16 residues. Germline V gives CDR1 SGHVS, CDR2 FQNEAQ. This sample was included in a study of cytomegalovirus exposure and HLA in healthy donors. Donors counted as nominally healthy when sampled, yet unrecorded immune exposures were likely. Study-wide results and caveats: Sequencing had likely introduced a cluster of highly shared sequence variants as an artifact.

The rearrangement joins TRBV7-8 to TRBJ2-1, with 9 bases that match TRBD1. This clonotype originated in a boy younger than 10 in good health and CMV-seronegative. Sequencing used PBMCs. DNA for the CDR3: TGTGCCAGCAGCTTAGGGGGACAGGGCGAAAATAATGAGCAGTTCTTC. Amino acid sequence: CASSLGGQGENNEQFF.